The next 29 T cell receptor beta chains were all read from a single sample in a study of shared clonotypes between healthy human individuals (dated by TCRdb to 2019 to 2021). The method was the immunoSEQ multiplex PCR assay. In its TCRdb copy, this immuneACCESS table keeps in-frame sequences only and misses some clones. Where compared with another copy, unresolved V genes explain less than half of these, and the others have no known cause. Here the sample has some 1 million clones; 65% to 75% occur a single time. The ten largest clones represent approximately 1.5% of the sample. Specimen: memory CD4+ T cells sorted from blood. Per the publication, the cell subset or site label means: CD45RA-negative fraction. The receptors derive from a man between 18 and 29 years old in good health.

The chain links TRBV7-9 to TRBJ2-7; 7 nucleotides agree with TRBD1. Trimming removed 5 bases from V and 2 bases from J; junction bases left unmatched: 6. CDR3 length: 14 residues. Per the germline V gene, CDR1 is SEHNR and CDR2 is FQNEAQ (reference sequence). The DNA of the CDR3 is TGTGCCAGCAGCCCCAGGGGGACAGCCTACGAGCAGTACTTC. Its translation is CASSPRGTAYEQYF.

The chain recombines TRBV28 with TRBJ1-1; D unclear. The CDR3 runs to 15 residues. With 5 bases removed from V and 4 bases from J, the gap between germline ends came to 17 bases. From germline, CDR1 is MDHEN and CDR2 SYDVKM. The CDR3, as DNA: TGTGCCAGCAGTGCCCGAAGGTTAAAGAGCACTGAAGCTTTCTTT. Its translation: CASSARRLKSTEAFF.

This clone was picked up one time. This sequence joins TRBV7-9 and TRBJ2-3, with D tentatively TRBD1 or TRBD2 (5 bases each). Germline CDR1 is SEHNR and CDR2 is FQNEAQ (reference sequence). CDR3 length equals 13 residues. Trimming shortened V by 7 bases and J by 3 bases, and 11 bases separated the two germline ends. CDR3 in DNA: TGTGCCAGCACCTGGGGGTCGACAGATACGCAGTATTTT. Its protein is CASTWGSTDTQYF.

The chain carries TRBV19 and TRBJ1-1; weak D call: TRBD1 (5 bases). The germline V gene encodes CDR1 LNHDA and CDR2 SQIVND (reference sequence). The V end was cut by 5 bases, the J end by 5 bases, with 12 bases between. CDR3 size: 13 residues. CDR3 sequence: CASSEQGGTEAFF. The CDR3 coding sequence is TGTGCCAGTAGTGAGCAGGGAGGAACTGAAGCTTTCTTT.

The CDR3 bases are TGTGCCTGGAGTTACCCTGAGGGGGCTGGGAAACTGTTTTTT. It translates to CAWSYPEGAGKLFF. The rearrangement joins TRBV30 to TRBJ1-4, with 7 bases that match TRBD1. V lost 2 bases and J lost 11; bases outside the gene matches: 11. There are 14 residues in the CDR3. Germline-derived CDR1 and CDR2 are GTSNPN and SVGIG (reference sequence).

The genes are TRBV27 and TRBJ1-4, with a tentative D call TRBD1 (5 bases). The CDR3 is 18 residues long. Germline CDR1 MNHEY, CDR2 SMNVEV (reference sequence). Between the trimmed V and J ends, which lost 2 bases and 0 bases, there was a span of 16 bases. This CDR3 reads CASSLRPGTGATNEKLFF. In DNA, the CDR3 is TGTGCCAGCAGTTTAAGGCCCGGGACCGGGGCAACTAATGAAAAACTGTTTTTT.

The chain employs TRBV10-3 and TRBJ2-7; the D call may be TRBD1 or TRBD2 (5 bases each). Trimming left V 8 bases short and J 6 bases short, with 14 bases between. Germline values: CDR1 ENHRY, CDR2 SYGVKD. The CDR3 length is 12 residues. The CDR3 nucleotides read TGTGCCATCTCGCTCGGGGCTCGCGAGCAGTACTTC. This translates into CAISLGAREQYF.

This clone appeared a single time. V is TRBV18 and J is TRBJ1-1; D gene uncertain. V lost 6 bases and J lost 3, with 11 bases in between. Germline values: CDR1 KGHSH, CDR2 LQKENI. CDR3 length: 13 residues. The CDR3 sequence is CASSPMRYTEAFF. The CDR3 DNA follows: TGTGCCAGCTCCCCTATGCGGTACACTGAAGCTTTCTTT. The variable domain in full, with the rest retrieved from reference TRBV18 and TRBJ1-1, is NAGVMQNPRHLVRRRGQEARLRCSPMKGHSHVYWYRQLPEEGLKFMVYLQKENIIDESGMPKERFSAEFPKEGPSILRIQQVVRGDSAAYFCASSPMRYTEAFFGQGTRLTVV.

This clone was counted only a few times. The chain uses TRBV5-1 and TRBJ2-7; TRBD2 matches at 13 bases. After removal of 4 bases from V and 6 bases from J, the junction contained 13 bases not matched to a gene. Germline CDR1 SGHRS, CDR2 YFSETQ. The CDR3 extends over 17 amino acids. CDR3 region: CASSAGTSGNLRIEQYF. The CDR3 nucleotides are TGCGCCAGCAGCGCTGGGACTAGCGGGAACCTAAGGATCGAGCAGTACTTC.

The chain has TRBV2 and TRBJ1-6; D perhaps matches TRBD1 (6 bases). Germline V gene lookup returns CDR1 SNHLY and CDR2 FYNNEI. CDR3 length: 14 residues. V lost 3 bases and J lost 10, with 13 bases in between. CDR3: CASSDQRGASPLHF. The CDR3 DNA reads TGTGCCAGCAGTGATCAGCGGGGGGCCTCACCCCTCCACTTT.

As for this clone: With only one base between it and a far larger clone, this is likely a read error. The chain joins TRBV5-1 to TRBJ1-2; D gene ambiguous. This CDR3 has 12 amino acids. Germline V CDR1 and CDR2: SGHRS, YFSETQ. Trimming stripped 6 bases from V and 2 bases from J, with 8 bases between. In DNA, the CDR3 is TGCGCCAGCAACGGGGAAAACTATGGCTACACCTTC. Translating gives CASNGENYGYTF.

The chain joins TRBV20-1 to TRBJ2-5; D perhaps matches TRBD1 (6 bases). The CDR3 loop spans 11 amino acids. V was trimmed by 8 bases and J by 5 bases, leaving 12 bases between them. The germline V gene encodes CDR1 DFQATT and CDR2 SNEGSKA (reference sequence). CDR3 DNA: TGCAGTATACAGGGTCGGGAGACCCAGTACTTC. Its translation: CSIQGRETQYF.

This chain joins TRBV5-4 and TRBJ1-6, with D uncertain. This CDR3 is built from 15 residues. V lost 3 bases, J lost 11 bases, and 18 bases lay in between. Germline CDR1 and CDR2: SGHNT and YYREEE (reference sequence). The CDR3 is CASSSTTSESPPLHF. CDR3 nucleotides: TGTGCCAGCAGCTCAACCACTTCAGAGAGTCCACCCCTCCACTTT.

This clone was recorded a few times. This sample includes further DNA sequences coding for the same CDR3. The chain recombines TRBV6-5 with TRBJ1-2, with unresolved D. CDR1 MNHEY and CDR2 SVGAGI come from the germline V gene. The CDR3 is 12 amino acids. Trimming shortened V by 2 bases and J by 5 bases, and 6 bases separated the two germline ends. CDR3 nucleotide sequence: TGTGCCAGCAGTTACAGAGGGTATGGCTACACCTTC. Its protein is CASSYRGYGYTF.

The chain combines TRBV6-1 with TRBJ1-2, with D possibly being TRBD1 (5 bases). In germline, CDR1 is MNHNS, CDR2 SASEGT. Trimming took off 6 bases at V and 3 bases at J, with 14 bases between the two ends. The CDR3 contains 14 residues. The CDR3 sequence is CASRPGGVDYGYTF. CDR3 nucleotide sequence: TGTGCCAGCAGGCCGGGGGGGGTTGACTATGGCTACACCTTC.

A remark on this clone: Mismatch with germline at one junction end may stem from a read error. The chain combines TRBV2 with TRBJ2-7; the D is unclear. The CDR3 extends over 13 amino acids. The germline V gene has CDR1 SNHLY and CDR2 FYNNEI. The CDR3 region has the DNA TGTGCCAGCAGAGAAGACGCCGCCTACGAGCAGTACTTC. Protein sequence: CASREDAAYEQYF.

This clone showed up just a few times. The chain joins TRBV18 to TRBJ2-4; D unclear. Germline V gives CDR1 KGHSH, CDR2 LQKENI. This CDR3 has 16 residues. The V and J ends lost 0 bases and 0 bases respectively, with 9 bases between them. The chain's CDR3 is CASSPPLGGAKNIQYF. In nucleotides, the CDR3 is TGTGCCAGCTCACCACCCTTAGGCGGAGCCAAAAACATTCAGTACTTC.

The chain joins TRBV11-2 to TRBJ2-2; either TRBD1 or TRBD2 may supply D (6 bases each). This CDR3 has 17 residues. Trimming shortened V by 4 bases and J by 6 bases, and 21 bases separated the two germline ends. Germline loops: CDR1 SGHAT, CDR2 FQNNGV. The CDR3 loop is CASSSQGLARGAGELFF. CDR3 coding DNA: TGTGCCAGCAGCTCTCAGGGGCTAGCGAGGGGGGCCGGGGAGCTGTTTTTT.

The gene calls are TRBV18 and TRBJ2-5, with D perhaps TRBD2 (6 bases). Trimming left V 6 bases short and J 4 bases short, with 18 bases between. Per the germline V gene, CDR1 is KGHSH and CDR2 is LQKENI. This CDR3 spans 15 amino acids. The CDR3 bases are TGTGCCAGCTCGATGGTCGGGGGACGTGGAGAGACCCAGTACTTC. This codes for CASSMVGGRGETQYF.

This sequence joins TRBV7-8 and TRBJ2-7; TRBD1 or TRBD2 may be the D gene (5 bases each). The CDR3 consists of 15 residues. Per germline, CDR1 SGHVS and CDR2 FQNEAQ. Trimming shortened V by 5 bases and J by 5 bases, and 19 bases separated the two germline ends. This CDR3 is CASSIGTGGFHEQYF. Here the CDR3 DNA reads TGTGCCAGCAGCATCGGGACGGGTGGTTTTCACGAGCAGTACTTC.

The chain recombines TRBV9 with TRBJ2-2; TRBD2 agrees at 9 bases. The CDR3 is made up of 18 amino acids. The junction had 13 bases not matched to a gene; V was cut back by 4 bases and J by 3 bases. The germline V gene has CDR1 SGDLS and CDR2 YYNGEE. CDR3 in DNA: TGTGCCAGCAGCCCCTATAATAGCGGGGGCGGGTACACCGGGGAGCTGTTTTTT. Its protein product is CASSPYNSGGGYTGELFF. Filled out from reference TRBV9 and TRBJ2-2, the complete variable domain reads DSGVTQTPKHLITATGQRVTLRCSPRSGDLSVYWYQQSLDQGLQFLIQYYNGEERAKGNILERFSAQQFPDLHSELNLSSLELGDSALYFCASSPYNSGGGYTGELFFGEGSRLTVL.

The gene calls are TRBV4-3 and TRBJ2-7; D perhaps matches TRBD2 (6 bases). Trimming removed 4 bases at V and 4 bases at J, with 17 bases between. Germline loops: CDR1 LGHNA, CDR2 YSLEER. The CDR3 extends over 15 amino acids. DNA for the CDR3: TGCGCCAGCAGCCCCCTTGTGGCAGGGAGGTACGAGCAGTACTTC. Its translation: CASSPLVAGRYEQYF.

The chain is built from TRBV5-4 and TRBJ2-2; 11 bases agree with TRBD2. The trim removed 4 bases at V and 3 bases at J, leaving 11 bases unmatched. The CDR3 totals 18 residues. Per germline, CDR1 SGHNT and CDR2 YYREEE (reference sequence). The CDR3 coding sequence is TGTGCCAGCAGCGGTACTAGCGGGAGCAGGGTTCACACCGGGGAGCTGTTTTTT. Its translation: CASSGTSGSRVHTGELFF.

This clone was counted between two and nine times. This chain connects TRBV2 to TRBJ1-1; no reliable D call. V was shortened by 6 bases and J by 4 bases, with 12 bases between the two germline ends. CDR3 size: 13 residues. Germline V lookup: CDR1 SNHLY, CDR2 FYNNEI. The CDR3: CASRPTGTTEAFF. CDR3 nucleotides: TGTGCCAGCAGGCCGACGGGAACCACTGAAGCTTTCTTT.

This clone showed up just a few times. CDR3 amino acids: CASSLRHEQYF. As DNA, the CDR3 is TGTGCCAGCAGTCTGAGACACGAGCAGTACTTC. The chain joins TRBV25-1 to TRBJ2-7; D remains unclear. Germline-derived CDR1 and CDR2 are MGHDK and SYGVNS. This CDR3 is built from 11 residues. Trimming stripped 5 bases from V and 5 bases from J, with 7 bases between.

Note on this clone: The identical CDR3 is also encoded by other nucleotide sequences in the sample. The chain recombines TRBV5-1 with TRBJ2-7; D not resolved. The CDR3 sequence is 13 residues long. CDR1 is SGHRS and CDR2 is YFSETQ in the germline V gene. Trimming took off 0 bases at V and 3 bases at J, with 7 bases between the two ends. The CDR3 bases are TGCGCCAGCAGCTTGGGGTACAACTACGAGCAGTACTTC. Amino acid sequence: CASSLGYNYEQYF.

This clone showed up many times. CDR3 protein: CSVEGDGSYEQYF. The CDR3, as DNA: TGCAGCGTTGAGGGGGACGGTTCCTACGAGCAGTACTTC. The gene calls are TRBV29-1 and TRBJ2-7; D may be TRBD1 or TRBD2 (5 bases each). CDR1 is SQVTM and CDR2 is ANQGSEA in the germline V gene. V dropped 3 bases and J dropped 1 base, with 10 bases sitting between them. This CDR3 contains 13 residues.

This clone has more than one count but fewer than ten. The chain employs TRBV6-5 and TRBJ1-1; D is unresolved. The V gene lost 6 bases and the J gene lost 5 bases, with 13 bases spanning the gap. CDR3 length: 13 amino acids. Germline V gives CDR1 MNHEY, CDR2 SVGAGI. CDR3 in amino acids: CASSFERGTEAFF. CDR3 sequence (DNA): TGTGCCAGCAGCTTCGAACGGGGAACTGAAGCTTTCTTT.

This clone was seen only once. The rearrangement links TRBV5-8 to TRBJ2-7; 8 bases align to TRBD1. Trimming cost V 4 bases and J 0 bases; bases outside gene matches: 9. In germline, CDR1 is SGHTS, CDR2 YDEGEE. The CDR3 contains 16 residues. CDR3 bases: TGTGCCAGCAGCCTACTGACAGGGGAGCCCTCCTACGAGCAGTACTTC. Its translation is CASSLLTGEPSYEQYF.